Reported below is one TCR beta chain. The antigen is not known. This entry is derived from a study of tumor-infiltrating lymphocytes in primary liver carcinoma. Study-level background: Patients diagnosed with primary liver carcinoma received treatment through surgical resection. These patients were men and women whose ages were 30 to 69 years.

Study findings and constraints: Tumor tissue displayed a significantly greater top-250-clone fraction than blood (p = 0.039).

Production of TCR beta cDNA used around 0.45 ug total RNA together with a constant-region primer. The TCR beta library was amplified through three nested multiplex PCR rounds in a modified ARM-PCR procedure. TRBV1-TRBV30 forward primers and a C-beta reverse primer were used in the first two PCR rounds, which each ran for about 9 cycles. MiXCR was run by TCRdb on the multiplex PCR reads, yielding one entry per CDR3 protein. The sample contains about 330,000 distinct CDR3 sequences, less than 65% of which appear only once. Germline CDR1 and CDR2: SGHAT and FQNNGV. V was clipped by 3 bases and J by 5 bases; unmatched bases: 9. This CDR3 is built from 16 residues. Unsorted whole blood served as the source of blood RNA, and germline DNA was extracted as well. The study enrolled treatment-naive patients with chronic HBV infection.

The specimen sequenced was peripheral blood. The rearrangement links TRBV11-2 to TRBJ2-1; 8 bases line up with TRBD2. This clonotype originated in a man between 35 and 55 years old with primary liver carcinoma and hepatitis B virus infection. CDR3 bases: TGTGCCAGCAGCTTCCGGGGGGGCGCACGGAACAATGAGCAGTTCTTC. Its protein is CASSFRGGARNNEQFF.